A selection of T cell receptor beta chains follows, all from one sample in a study of shared clonotypes between healthy human individuals. Sequencing was performed with immunoSEQ multiplex PCR; in TCRdb, only in-frame clones are kept and a portion is missing. The table includes about 2.4 million clones, around 94% detected once. Sequencing input: naive CD4+ T cells sorted from blood. These receptors were taken from a man younger than 35 in good health. CDR3s include the opening cysteine and the closing phenylalanine or tryptophan.

j_gene,v_gene,CDR3aa
TRBJ2-3,TRBV5-1,CASSWGSGPSTDTQYF
TRBJ1-4,TRBV7-2,CASSWSQGPNEKLFF
TRBJ1-3,TRBV19,CASSMTSGPGNTIYF
TRBJ2-7,TRBV6-5,CASSYSGTASSYEQYF
TRBJ1-2,TRBV6-5,CASSYEGTGISGYTF
TRBJ2-5,TRBV4-3,CASSQDRLAGPGRGETQYF
TRBJ2-7,TRBV6-6,CASSLRTGTYEQYF
TRBJ2-7,TRBV25-1,CASSDLGQGGYEQYF
TRBJ1-4,TRBV9,CASSSGAGREKLFF
TRBJ2-7,TRBV6-5,CASSSGEYEQYF
TRBJ1-3,TRBV5-1,CASRPTGAGNTIYF
TRBJ2-1,TRBV10-1,CASSDRTYNEQFF
TRBJ1-2,TRBV18,CASSPPGGLEGYTF
TRBJ2-2,TRBV30,CAWRPDNANTGELFF
TRBJ2-1,TRBV21-1,CASSKVADGVSSYNEQFF
TRBJ1-3,TRBV5-5,CASSRTGGSGNTIYF
TRBJ1-2,TRBV15,CATSRSRDRDDYGYTF
TRBJ1-3,TRBV7-2,CASSLDPGSPGNTIYF
TRBJ2-5,TRBV6-5,CASSYSKRGGSQTQYF
TRBJ2-7,TRBV10-3,CAISESTDPSYEQYF
TRBJ1-4,TRBV19,CASSPWTANEKLFF
TRBJ2-2,TRBV27,CASSTGQAPNTGELFF
TRBJ1-1,TRBV7-2,CASSLEVGAFF
TRBJ2-2,TRBV19,CASSRGNTGELFF
TRBJ2-2,TRBV5-1,CASSLATRGTTGELFF
TRBJ2-5,TRBV6-1,CASGRLGQETQYF
TRBJ1-3,TRBV7-9,CASSSYSGAGSSGNTIYF
TRBJ1-1,TRBV19,CASSMTANTEAFF
TRBJ2-7,TRBV2,CAIRGTPAYEQYF
TRBJ2-7,TRBV7-2,CASSLAGGSSYEQYF
TRBJ2-7,TRBV10-3,CAISEGRYEQYF
NA,TRBV6-5,CASSASGSSYEQYF
TRBJ2-5,TRBV2,CASSGDRVKETQYF
TRBJ1-2,TRBV5-4,CASSVEGAGYGYTF
TRBJ2-7,TRBV19,CASSIVVAAVYEQYF
TRBJ2-1,TRBV28,CASSPPGPGIDEQFF
TRBJ1-6,TRBV7-2,CASSRDRYNSPLHF
TRBJ2-2,TRBV5-4,CASSAGRNTGELFF
TRBJ1-1,TRBV6-1,CASSEREMNTEAFF
TRBJ1-6,TRBV30,CAWRGEGQHNSPLHF
TRBJ2-5,TRBV5-8,CASSRGTHQETQYF
TRBJ1-2,TRBV2,CASLRGLSYGYTF
TRBJ1-3,TRBV7-2,CASSLRGGNAGNTIYF
TRBJ1-5,TRBV28,CASRGTGGRWQPQHF
TRBJ2-1,TRBV10-2,CASKPSGRPYNEQFF
TRBJ2-5,TRBV30,CAWSVFRTSGFQETQYF
TRBJ2-5,TRBV30,CAWRDKQETQYF
TRBJ1-2,TRBV11-2,CASSLTDRAMGYTF
TRBJ2-7,TRBV7-7,CGNPRYEQYF
TRBJ1-6,TRBV5-1,CASSDRWTGGSNSPLHF
TRBJ2-7,TRBV4-3,CASSQELSGSTYEQYF
TRBJ2-7,TRBV7-9,CASSLVPGIEQYF
TRBJ2-3,TRBV30,CAWRLAGGTDTQYF
TRBJ2-7,TRBV27,CASSSHWEQYF